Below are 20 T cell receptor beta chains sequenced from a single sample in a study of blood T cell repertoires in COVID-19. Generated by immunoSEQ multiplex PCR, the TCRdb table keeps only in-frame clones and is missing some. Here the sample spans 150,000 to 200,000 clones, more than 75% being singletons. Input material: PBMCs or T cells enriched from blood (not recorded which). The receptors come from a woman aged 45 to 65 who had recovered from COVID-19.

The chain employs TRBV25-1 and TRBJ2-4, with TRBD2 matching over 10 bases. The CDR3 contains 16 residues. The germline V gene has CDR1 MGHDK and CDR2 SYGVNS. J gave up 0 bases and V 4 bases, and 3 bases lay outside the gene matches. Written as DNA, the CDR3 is TGTGCCAGCAGTGCCCGACTAGCGGGAGCCAAAAACATTCAGTACTTC. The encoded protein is CASSARLAGAKNIQYF.

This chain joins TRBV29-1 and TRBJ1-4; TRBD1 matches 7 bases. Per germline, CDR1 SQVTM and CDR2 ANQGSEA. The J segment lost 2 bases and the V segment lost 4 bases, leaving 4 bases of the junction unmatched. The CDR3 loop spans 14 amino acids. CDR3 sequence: CSVARGATNEKLFF. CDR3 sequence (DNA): TGCAGCGTTGCCAGGGGGGCCACTAATGAAAAACTGTTTTTT.

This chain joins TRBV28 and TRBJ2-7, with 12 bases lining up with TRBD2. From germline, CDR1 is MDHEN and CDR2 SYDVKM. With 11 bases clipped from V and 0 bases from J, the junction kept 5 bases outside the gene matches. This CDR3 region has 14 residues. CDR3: CAWGTSGRSYEQYF. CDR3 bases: TGTGCCTGGGGGACTAGCGGGCGCTCCTACGAGCAGTACTTC.

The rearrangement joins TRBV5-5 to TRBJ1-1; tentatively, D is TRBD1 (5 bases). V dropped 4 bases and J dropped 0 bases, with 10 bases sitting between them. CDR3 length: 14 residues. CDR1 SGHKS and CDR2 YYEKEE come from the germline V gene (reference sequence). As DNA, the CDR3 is TGTGCCAGCAGCCCGGGGGGTATGAACACTGAAGCTTTCTTT. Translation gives CASSPGGMNTEAFF.

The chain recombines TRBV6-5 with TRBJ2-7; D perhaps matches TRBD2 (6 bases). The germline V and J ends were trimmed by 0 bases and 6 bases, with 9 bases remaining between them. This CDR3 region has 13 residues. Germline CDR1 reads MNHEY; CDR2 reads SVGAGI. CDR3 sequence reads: CASSYSRRGEQYF. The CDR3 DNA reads TGTGCCAGCAGTTACTCGAGGCGGGGCGAGCAGTACTTC.

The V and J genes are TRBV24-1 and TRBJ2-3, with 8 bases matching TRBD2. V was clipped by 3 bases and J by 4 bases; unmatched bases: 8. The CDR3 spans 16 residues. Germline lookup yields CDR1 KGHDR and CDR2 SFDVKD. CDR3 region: CATSDPGTRWADTQYF. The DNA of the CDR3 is TGTGCCACCAGTGATCCCGGGACTAGGTGGGCAGATACGCAGTATTTT.

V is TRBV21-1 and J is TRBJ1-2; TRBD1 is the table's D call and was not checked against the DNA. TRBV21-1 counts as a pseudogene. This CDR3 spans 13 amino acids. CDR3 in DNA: TGTGCCAGCAGCAAAGCGGGGCCCCAGGGCTACACCTTC. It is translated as CASSKAGPQGYTF.

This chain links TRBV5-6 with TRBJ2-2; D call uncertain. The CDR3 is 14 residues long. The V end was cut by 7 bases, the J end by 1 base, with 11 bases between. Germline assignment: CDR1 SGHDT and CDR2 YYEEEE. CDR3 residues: CASCLGVNTGELFF. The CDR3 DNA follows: TGTGCCAGCTGCCTTGGAGTGAACACCGGGGAGCTGTTTTTT.

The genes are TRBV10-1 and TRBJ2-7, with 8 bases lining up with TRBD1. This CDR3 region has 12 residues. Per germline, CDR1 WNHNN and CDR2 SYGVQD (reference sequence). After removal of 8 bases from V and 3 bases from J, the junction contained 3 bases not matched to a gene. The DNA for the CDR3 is TGCGCCAGCGGGGACAGGATCTACGAGCAGTACTTC. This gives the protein CASGDRIYEQYF.

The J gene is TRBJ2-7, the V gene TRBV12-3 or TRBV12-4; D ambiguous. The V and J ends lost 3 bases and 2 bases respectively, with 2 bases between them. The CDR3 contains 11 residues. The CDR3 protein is CASSFTYEQYF. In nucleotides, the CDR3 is TGTGCCAGCAGTTTCACCTACGAGCAGTACTTC.

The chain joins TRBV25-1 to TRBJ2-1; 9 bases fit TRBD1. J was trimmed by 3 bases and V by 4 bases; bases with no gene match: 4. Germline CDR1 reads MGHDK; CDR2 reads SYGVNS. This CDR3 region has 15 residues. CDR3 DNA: TGTGCCAGCAGTGTGGGACAGGGAAACTACAATGAGCAGTTCTTC. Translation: CASSVGQGNYNEQFF.

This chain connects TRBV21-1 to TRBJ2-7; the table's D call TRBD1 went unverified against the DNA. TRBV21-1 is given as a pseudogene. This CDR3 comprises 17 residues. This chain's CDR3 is CASSIPFHRPHLYEQYF. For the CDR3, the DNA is TGTGCCAGCAGCATACCCTTCCACAGGCCCCACCTTTACGAGCAGTACTTC.

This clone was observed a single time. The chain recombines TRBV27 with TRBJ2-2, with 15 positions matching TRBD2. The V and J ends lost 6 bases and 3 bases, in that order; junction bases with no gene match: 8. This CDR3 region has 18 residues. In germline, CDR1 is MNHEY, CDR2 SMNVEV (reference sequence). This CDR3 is CASSFGLAGGGDTGELFF. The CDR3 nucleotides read TGTGCCAGCAGCTTTGGACTAGCGGGAGGGGGAGACACCGGGGAGCTGTTTTTT.

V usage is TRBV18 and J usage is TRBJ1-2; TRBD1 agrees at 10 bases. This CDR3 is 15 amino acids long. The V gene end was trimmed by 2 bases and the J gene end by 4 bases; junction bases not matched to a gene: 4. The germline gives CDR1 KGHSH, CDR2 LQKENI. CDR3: CASSPAGQGSYGYTF. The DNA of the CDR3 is TGTGCCAGCTCACCAGCGGGACAGGGGTCCTATGGCTACACCTTC. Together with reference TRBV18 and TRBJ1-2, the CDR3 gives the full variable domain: NAGVMQNPRHLVRRRGQEARLRCSPMKGHSHVYWYRQLPEEGLKFMVYLQKENIIDESGMPKERFSAEFPKEGPSILRIQQVVRGDSAAYFCASSPAGQGSYGYTFGSGTRLTVV.

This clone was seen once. CDR3 amino acids: CASSKNCLQGGDTQYF. The CDR3 DNA sequence: TGTGCCAGCAGCAAAAATTGCCTACAGGGCGGGGATACGCAGTATTTT. The V gene is TRBV21-1, the J gene TRBJ2-3; the table's D call, TRBD1, was not checked against the DNA. TRBV21-1 is designated a pseudogene. The CDR3 is made up of 16 amino acids.

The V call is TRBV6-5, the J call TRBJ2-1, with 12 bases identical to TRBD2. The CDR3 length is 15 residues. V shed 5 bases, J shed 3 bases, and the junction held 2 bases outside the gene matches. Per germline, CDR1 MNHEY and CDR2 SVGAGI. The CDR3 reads CASSPGLAGYNEQFF. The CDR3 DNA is TGTGCCAGCAGTCCGGGACTAGCGGGCTACAATGAGCAGTTCTTC.

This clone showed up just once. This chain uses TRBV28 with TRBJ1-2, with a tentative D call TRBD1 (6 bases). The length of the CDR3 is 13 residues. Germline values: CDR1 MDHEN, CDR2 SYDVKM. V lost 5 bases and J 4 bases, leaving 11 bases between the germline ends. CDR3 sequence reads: CASSLQGAYGYTF. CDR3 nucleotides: TGTGCCAGCAGTCTACAGGGTGCCTATGGCTACACCTTC.

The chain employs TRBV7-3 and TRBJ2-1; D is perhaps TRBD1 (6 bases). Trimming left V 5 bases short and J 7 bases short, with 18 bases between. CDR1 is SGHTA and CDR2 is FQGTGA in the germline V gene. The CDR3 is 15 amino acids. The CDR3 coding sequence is TGTGCCAGCAGCCCCACCCACGACAGGCTGAATGAGCAGTTCTTC. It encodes CASSPTHDRLNEQFF.

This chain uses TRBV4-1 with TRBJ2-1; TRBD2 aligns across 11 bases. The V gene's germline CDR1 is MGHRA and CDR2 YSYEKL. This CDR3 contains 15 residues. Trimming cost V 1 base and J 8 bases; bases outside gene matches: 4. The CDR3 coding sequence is TGCGCCAGCAGCCAAGGGACTAGCGGGTTAGATGAGCAGTTCTTC. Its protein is CASSQGTSGLDEQFF.

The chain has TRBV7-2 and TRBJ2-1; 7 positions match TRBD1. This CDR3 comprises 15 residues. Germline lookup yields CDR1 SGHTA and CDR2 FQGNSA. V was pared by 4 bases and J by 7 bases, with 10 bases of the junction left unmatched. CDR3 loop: CASSYDRARGNEQFF. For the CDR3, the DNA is TGTGCCAGCAGCTACGACAGGGCTCGTGGTAATGAGCAGTTCTTC.